Listed below are T cell receptor beta chains from one sample, sequenced in a study of Graves' ophthalmopathy and Graves' hyperthyroidism. TCRdb redid the calling of the multiplex PCR reads with MiXCR, one entry per CDR3 protein. The table shows some 1.1 million distinct CDR3 sequences, with about 35% occurring only once. The specimen sequenced was peripheral blood or thyroid tissue (not recorded which). These receptors came from an adult man with Graves' hyperthyroidism. CDR3s include the opening cysteine and the closing phenylalanine or tryptophan. D genes are given only for firm matches. Size is omitted from some rows. Given values are once, few, many or a class for expanded clones.

d_gene	j_gene	abundance	v_gene	CDR3aa	CDR3nt
TRBD2	TRBJ2-5	many	TRBV11-2	CASSLVGTSGGGETQYF	TGTGCCAGCAGCTTAGTAGGGACTAGCGGGGGTGGCGAGACCCAGTACTTC
TRBD1	TRBJ2-2	-	TRBV5-5	CASTITDRGWTGELFF	TGTGCCAGCACTATCACGGACAGGGGGTGGACCGGGGAGCTGTTTTTT
-	TRBJ1-2	-	TRBV12-3/TRBV12-4	CASSPPGPANYGYTF	TGTGCCAGCAGTCCGCCGGGTCCAGCTAACTATGGCTACACCTTC
-	TRBJ1-2	-	TRBV29-1	CSVVSNYGYTF	TGCAGCGTTGTGTCCAACTATGGCTACACCTTC
-	TRBJ1-1	many	TRBV7-8	CASSLPGRTEAFF	TGTGCCAGCAGCTTACCAGGGCGCACTGAAGCTTTCTTT
TRBD1	TRBJ2-7	once	TRBV20-1	CSEERQGSRVYEQYF	TGCAGTGAAGAGCGACAGGGGTCGAGGGTCTACGAGCAGTACTTC
-	TRBJ2-3	once	TRBV12-3/TRBV12-4	CASSPRETSTDTQYF	TGTGCCAGCAGTCCCAGGGAAACTAGCACAGATACGCAGTATTTT
-	TRBJ2-7	many	TRBV7-2	CASSQGTAFPYEQYF	TGTGCCAGCAGCCAAGGGACGGCGTTTCCCTACGAGCAGTACTTC
TRBD1	TRBJ1-2	-	TRBV7-2	CASSPGDRAYGYTF	TGTGCCAGCAGCCCAGGGGACAGGGCCTATGGCTACACCTTC
TRBD1	TRBJ1-4	once	TRBV15	CATSRAGGEKLFF	TGTGCCACCAGCAGAGCAGGGGGCGAAAAACTGTTTTTT
TRBD1	TRBJ2-5	many	TRBV20-1	CSALGQGARETQYF	TGCAGTGCGCTAGGACAGGGGGCGAGGGAGACCCAGTACTTC
-	TRBJ1-4	few	TRBV2	CASMGGSLMVGKLFF	TGTGCCAGCATGGGAGGCAGCTTGATGGTCGGAAAACTGTTTTTT
-	TRBJ1-5	-	TRBV6-2/TRBV6-3	CASKSPRLLQHF	TGTGCCAGCAAGTCCCCACGACTACTCCAGCATTTT
-	TRBJ1-4	-	TRBV2	CASSGDAGKEKLFF	TGTGCCAGCAGTGGGGACGCGGGGAAAGAAAAACTGTTTTTT
TRBD1	TRBJ1-6	-	TRBV11-1	CASSSDRGAYSPLHF	TGTGCCAGCAGCTCTGACAGGGGCGCGTATTCACCCCTCCACTTT
-	TRBJ1-5	-	TRBV7-8	CASSPDRQPRQPQHF	TGTGCCAGCAGCCCAGATAGACAGCCTCGCCAGCCCCAGCATTTT
-	TRBJ1-1	-	TRBV20-1	CSATSGGSGAEAFF	TGCAGTGCCACGTCCGGAGGGAGCGGGGCTGAAGCTTTCTTT
TRBD1	TRBJ1-2	-	TRBV12-3/TRBV12-4	CASRKQGAIGYTF	TGTGCCAGCAGAAAACAGGGGGCCATTGGCTACACCTTC
-	TRBJ1-2	-	TRBV15	CATGLPTRVNGYTF	TGTGCCACCGGCCTCCCGACCAGGGTGAACGGCTACACCTTC
-	TRBJ1-5	many	TRBV20-1	CSAREIGISNQPQHF	TGCAGTGCTAGAGAAATCGGGATTAGCAATCAGCCCCAGCATTTT
-	TRBJ1-3	-	TRBV5-1	CASSLAGHQGPNTIYF	TGCGCCAGCAGCTTGGCTGGCCACCAAGGACCCAACACCATATATTTT
TRBD2	TRBJ2-7	-	TRBV9	CASSQASGSPYEQYF	TGTGCCAGCAGCCAAGCTAGCGGGAGCCCCTACGAGCAGTACTTC
-	TRBJ1-2	-	TRBV9	CASSVDGYQGNYGYTF	TGTGCCAGCAGCGTAGACGGTTATCAGGGGAACTATGGCTACACCTTC
-	TRBJ2-3	-	TRBV29-1	CSVEDRGIHTDTQYF	TGCAGCGTTGAAGATCGGGGGATTCACACAGATACGCAGTATTTT
-	TRBJ1-2	-	TRBV13	CASSTSRQVHYGYTF	TGTGCCAGCAGCACCTCACGACAGGTTCACTATGGCTACACCTTC
-	TRBJ1-4	-	TRBV9	CASSARGGGNEKLFF	TGTGCCAGCAGTGCGCGCGGGGGTGGTAATGAAAAACTGTTTTTT
TRBD2	TRBJ2-7	few	TRBV20-1	CSALPTSGISGEQYF	TGCAGTGCTCTTCCGACTAGCGGGATCTCAGGCGAGCAGTACTTC
TRBD1	TRBJ1-5	many	TRBV19	CASSIRGQGGRNQPQHF	TGTGCCAGTAGTATAAGGGGACAGGGGGGCCGGAATCAGCCCCAGCATTTT
-	TRBJ2-5	many	TRBV2	CASRRDTRETQYF	TGTGCCAGCAGGAGGGATACCCGGGAGACCCAGTACTTC
-	TRBJ1-4	-	TRBV7-2	CAVQGVFNEKLFF	TGTGCCGTACAAGGGGTTTTTAATGAAAAACTGTTTTTT
TRBD2	TRBJ2-5	-	TRBV20-1	CSASPSAWRDYQATQYF	TGCAGTGCTAGTCCGTCAGCGTGGCGGGACTACCAAGCGACCCAGTACTTC
-	TRBJ1-5	-	TRBV15	CATSRVGDSNQPQHF	TGTGCCACCAGCAGAGTTGGGGATAGCAATCAGCCCCAGCATTTT
-	TRBJ2-7	many	TRBV9	CASSVMADRYEQYF	TGTGCCAGCAGCGTTATGGCCGACCGCTACGAGCAGTACTTC
TRBD1	TRBJ1-4	-	TRBV7-8	CASSTITDRVGGEKLFF	TGTGCCAGCAGCACAATCACCGACAGGGTCGGGGGTGAAAAACTGTTTTTT
-	TRBJ2-7	few	TRBV9	CASSLSLAPSSYEQYF	TGTGCCAGCAGCCTCTCTCTAGCGCCTAGCTCCTACGAGCAGTACTTC
TRBD1	TRBJ1-1	-	TRBV5-8	CASSPLGQYFEAFF	TGTGCCAGCAGCCCACTGGGACAGTACTTTGAAGCTTTCTTT
TRBD1	TRBJ2-7	-	TRBV7-8	CASSQNPGQGAEQYF	TGCGCCAGCAGCCAGAACCCGGGACAGGGGGCCGAGCAGTACTTC
TRBD2	TRBJ2-5	-	TRBV7-9	CASSLARGGSNQETQCF	TGTGCCAGCAGCTTAGCGCGGGGCGGGAGTAACCAAGAGACCCAGTGCTTC